This passage covers 13 T cell receptor beta chains from one sample sequenced in a study of cytomegalovirus exposure and HLA in healthy donors. Measured with immunoSEQ multiplex PCR; TCRdb has only the in-frame clones, and not every one. Of approximately 200,000 clones in the sample, around 84% were seen once. The sample comprised PBMCs. The receptor set was obtained from a woman aged 25 to 45 in good health and CMV-seropositive.

Only one count was recorded for this clone. The chain uses TRBV7-2 and TRBJ2-7, with D possibly matching TRBD1 (6 bases). The CDR3 totals 14 residues. V was trimmed by 5 bases and J by 6 bases, leaving 17 bases between them. Germline assignment: CDR1 SGHTA and CDR2 FQGNSA. The CDR3 reads CASSTYREVSEQYF. The CDR3 region has the DNA TGTGCCAGCAGCACCTACAGGGAAGTCTCCGAGCAGTACTTC.

This clone has only a few counts. The V gene is TRBV7-6, the J gene TRBJ2-1; 14 bases fit TRBD2. Trimming removed 11 bases from V and 6 bases from J; junction bases left unmatched: 3. The CDR3 extends over 13 amino acids. Germline values: CDR1 SGHVS, CDR2 FNYEAQ. The CDR3 DNA reads TGTGCCGGGACTAGCGGGAGTGGCAATGAGCAGTTCTTC. Protein sequence: CAGTSGSGNEQFF.

The V and J genes are TRBV29-1 and TRBJ2-3; D is unresolved. The V gene's germline CDR1 is SQVTM and CDR2 ANQGSEA. This CDR3 spans 13 amino acids. The V gene lost 4 bases and the J gene lost 0 bases, with 8 bases spanning the gap. The CDR3 DNA sequence: TGCAGCGTTGGTGGGCCTAGCACAGATACGCAGTATTTT. It encodes CSVGGPSTDTQYF.

The V call is TRBV27, the J call TRBJ1-2; a weak D match, TRBD1 (6 bases). The CDR3 loop spans 18 amino acids. The germline gives CDR1 MNHEY, CDR2 SMNVEV (reference sequence). Trimming took off 2 bases at V and 1 base at J, with 20 bases between the two ends. CDR3 residues: CASSLGGGQGPLNYGYTF. DNA for the CDR3: TGTGCCAGCAGTTTAGGGGGGGGGCAGGGGCCCCTTAACTATGGCTACACCTTC.

This clone was found once. The chain carries TRBV27 and TRBJ1-1, with TRBD1 matching 8 bases. The CDR3 contains 14 residues. Germline trimming cut 7 bases from V and 5 bases from J; bases unmatched to any gene: 9. Per germline, CDR1 MNHEY and CDR2 SMNVEV (reference sequence). CDR3 nucleotide sequence: TGTGCCAGCAATAGACAGGGGTTTCGGACTGAAGCTTTCTTT. This codes for CASNRQGFRTEAFF.

This rearrangement joins TRBV20-1 to TRBJ2-7; a weak D match, TRBD2 (6 bases). The CDR3 loop spans 11 amino acids. Between the trimmed V and J ends, which lost 6 bases and 6 bases, there was a span of 12 bases. Germline V gives CDR1 DFQATT, CDR2 SNEGSKA (reference sequence). The CDR3 region has the DNA TGCAGTGCCATGGGCGGGGTCGAGCAGTACTTC. Its translation: CSAMGGVEQYF.

The rearrangement uses TRBV6-5 and TRBJ1-1; TRBD1 is a possible D gene (6 bases). The germline gives CDR1 MNHEY, CDR2 SVGAGI. V lost 4 bases, J lost 8 bases, and 14 bases lay in between. This CDR3 comprises 13 residues. The CDR3: CASSFFRTDEAFF. CDR3 nucleotide sequence: TGTGCCAGCAGTTTTTTTCGGACAGACGAAGCTTTCTTT.

This chain links TRBV30 with TRBJ2-7, with 9 bases aligning to TRBD1. CDR1 and CDR2 from the germline V gene are GTSNPN and SVGIG (reference sequence). The CDR3 is 15 amino acids. V gave up 2 bases and J gave up 7 bases; unmatched junction bases: 12. CDR3 sequence (DNA): TGTGCCTGGAGTTACACCGGGACAGGGTTCGGGGAGCAGTACTTC. Encoded protein: CAWSYTGTGFGEQYF.

The chain carries TRBV6-1 and TRBJ2-7; D gene unclear. Trimming took 0 bases from V and 4 from J, leaving 10 bases between them. The CDR3 has 14 amino acids. Germline V gene data show CDR1 as MNHNS and CDR2 as SASEGT. The DNA of the CDR3 is TGTGCCAGCAGTGAAGCAGACACACAGTACGAGCAGTACTTC. It specifies CASSEADTQYEQYF.

J is TRBJ2-5 and V is TRBV28; D is perhaps TRBD2 (5 bases). V shed 3 bases and J shed 6 bases, with 14 bases lying between them. CDR1 MDHEN and CDR2 SYDVKM come from the germline V gene. This CDR3 comprises 14 residues. This CDR3 is CASSFPGTKKTQYF. The CDR3 region has the DNA TGTGCCAGCAGTTTTCCGGGAACGAAAAAGACCCAGTACTTC.

The V gene is TRBV6-1, the J gene TRBJ2-7; a possible D gene is TRBD1 (6 bases). The ends were cut back, 6 bases at V and 3 bases at J, with 15 bases in the middle. CDR1 MNHNS and CDR2 SASEGT come from the germline V gene. CDR3 length: 14 residues. In DNA, the CDR3 is TGTGCCAGCAGCCAGGACAGATTGTACTACGAGCAGTACTTC. Protein: CASSQDRLYYEQYF.

This chain joins TRBV27 and TRBJ2-3; a possible D gene is TRBD1 (6 bases). Trimming shortened V by 5 bases and J by 6 bases, and 15 bases separated the two germline ends. Germline values: CDR1 MNHEY, CDR2 SMNVEV (reference sequence). The CDR3 is made up of 14 amino acids. CDR3 loop: CASSQGIKTDTQYF. CDR3 DNA sequence: TGTGCCAGCAGTCAGGGGATAAAGACGGATACGCAGTATTTT.

V is TRBV27 and J is TRBJ2-1, with 8 bases that match TRBD2. Losses at the gene ends were 4 bases for V and 6 bases for J; bases not matched to a gene: 2. The germline V gene encodes CDR1 MNHEY and CDR2 SMNVEV (reference sequence). CDR3 length: 13 amino acids. CDR3 DNA: TGTGCCAGCAGTTGGGGGACTAGCAATGAGCAGTTCTTC. Its protein is CASSWGTSNEQFF.